The 26 T cell receptor beta chains presented below share a single source sample, sequenced in a study of T cell responses to AZD1222 COVID-19 vaccine. Using immunoSEQ multiplex PCR, the repertoire was profiled, and TCRdb retains in-frame clones only, with some absent. Here the sample spans roughly 91,000 clones, approximately 90% being singletons. Sequencing was performed on peripheral blood, taken on day 0 of AZD1222 vaccination. These receptors originate from an adult in good health.

This clone was counted only a few times. This chain connects TRBV5-1 to TRBJ1-4, with 7 bases matching TRBD1. The CDR3 is 14 amino acids. Germline V lookup: CDR1 SGHRS, CDR2 YFSETQ. The V and J ends lost 4 bases and 4 bases, in that order; junction bases with no gene match: 4. The chain's CDR3 is CASSPDRFNEKLFF. The DNA for the CDR3 is TGCGCCAGCAGCCCGGACAGGTTTAATGAAAAACTGTTTTTT. The complete variable domain, with remaining parts taken from reference TRBV5-1 and TRBJ1-4, reads KAGVTQTPRYLIKTRGQQVTLSCSPISGHRSVSWYQQTPGQGLQFLFEYFSETQRNKGNFPGRFSGRQFSNSRSEMNVSTLELGDSALYLCASSPDRFNEKLFFGSGTQLSVL.

This chain joins TRBV28 and TRBJ1-1; 8 nucleotides agree with TRBD1. CDR1 is MDHEN, CDR2 SYDVKM, per germline. This CDR3 is 15 amino acids long. V lost 3 bases to trimming and J lost 1 base; unmatched junction nucleotides: 4. The CDR3 coding sequence is TGTGCCAGCAGTTTTCGGCAGGGGGCGAACACTGAAGCTTTCTTT. This translates into CASSFRQGANTEAFF. Drawing the rest from reference TRBV28 and TRBJ1-1, the complete variable domain is DVKVTQSSRYLVKRTGEKVFLECVQDMDHENMFWYRQDPGLGLRLIYFSYDVKMKEKGDIPEGYSVSREKKERFSLILESASTNQTSMYLCASSFRQGANTEAFFGQGTRLTVV.

This clone showed up just once. This rearrangement joins TRBV30 to TRBJ1-5; D gene unclear. Looked up from germline, CDR1 is GTSNPN and CDR2 is SVGIG (reference sequence). The CDR3 extends over 12 amino acids. Trimming took 6 bases from V and 4 from J, leaving 10 bases between them. The CDR3 is CACGLNNQPQHF. The CDR3 DNA reads as TGTGCCTGTGGACTGAATAATCAGCCCCAGCATTTT. The full variable domain, in which reference TRBV30 and TRBJ1-5 provide the parts outside the CDR3, is SQTIHQWPATLVQPVGSPLSLECTVEGTSNPNLYWYRQAAGRGLQLLFYSVGIGQISSEVPQNLSASRPQDRQFILSSKKLLLSDSGFYLCACGLNNQPQHFGDGTRLSIL.

As DNA, the CDR3 is TGTGCCAGCTCACCACCGGGGACAGGGGGCCAGCCCCAGCATTTT. Amino acid sequence: CASSPPGTGGQPQHF. This chain connects TRBV18 to TRBJ1-5, with 12 bases identical to TRBD1. With V trimmed by 0 bases and J by 7 bases, 1 base remained unmatched. From germline, CDR1 is KGHSH and CDR2 LQKENI. The CDR3 is 15 amino acids.

The chain has TRBV11-2 and TRBJ2-2; no clear D. From germline, CDR1 is SGHAT and CDR2 FQNNGV. The V gene lost 2 bases and the J gene lost 0 bases, with 13 bases spanning the gap. The CDR3 consists of 17 residues. This CDR3 reads CASSLWKLRANTGELFF. CDR3 DNA sequence: TGTGCCAGCAGCTTATGGAAGTTGCGAGCGAACACCGGGGAGCTGTTTTTT. Full variable domain (rest looked up from reference TRBV11-2 and TRBJ2-2): EAGVAQSPRYKIIEKRQSVAFWCNPISGHATLYWYQQILGQGPKLLIQFQNNGVVDDSQLPKDRFSAERLKGVDSTLKIQPAKLEDSAVYLCASSLWKLRANTGELFFGEGSRLTVL.

The rearrangement uses TRBV12-3 or TRBV12-4 and TRBJ2-1; tentative D call: TRBD2 (6 bases). V gave up 6 bases and J gave up 10 bases, with 10 bases separating them. The CDR3 is 11 residues long. CDR3 bases: TGTGCCAGCAGCGGCGGGGTGGAGCAGTTCTTC. Its translation is CASSGGVEQFF.

The chain couples TRBV30 to TRBJ2-7, with 7 bases matching TRBD1. This CDR3 spans 18 amino acids. With 4 bases clipped from V and 2 bases from J, the junction kept 20 bases outside the gene matches. Germline assignment: CDR1 GTSNPN and CDR2 SVGIG (reference sequence). The chain's CDR3 is CAWTLRQGRTLPAYEQYF. Here the CDR3 DNA reads TGTGCCTGGACCCTCCGACAGGGCAGGACCCTCCCGGCCTACGAGCAGTACTTC.

The gene calls are TRBV19 and TRBJ2-7; 7 bases are shared with TRBD2. The V segment lost 3 bases and the J segment 0 bases; nucleotides outside the gene matches: 5. Germline CDR1 is LNHDA and CDR2 is SQIVND (reference sequence). CDR3 size: 15 residues. CDR3 DNA sequence: TGTGCCAGTAGTATCGTGTGGGGGGGCTCCTACGAGCAGTACTTC. This sequence encodes CASSIVWGGSYEQYF. Supplemented by reference TRBV19 and TRBJ2-7, the full variable domain reads DGGITQSPKYLFRKEGQNVTLSCEQNLNHDAMYWYRQDPGQGLRLIYYSQIVNDFQKGDIAEGYSVSREKKESFPLTVTSAQKNPTAFYLCASSIVWGGSYEQYFGPGTRLTVT.

The rearrangement joins TRBV12-5 to TRBJ2-7; D is possibly TRBD1 (6 bases). V dropped 1 base and J dropped 3 bases, with 7 bases sitting between them. This CDR3 has 13 residues. CDR1 and CDR2 from the germline V gene are LGHNT and FRNRAP. CDR3 sequence (DNA): TGTGCTAGTGGTTTGGGGACAGACTACGAGCAGTACTTC. Its translation: CASGLGTDYEQYF.

The table lists this clone with a count of one. The rearrangement links TRBV7-9 to TRBJ1-4, with TRBD1 matching over 7 bases. The germline CDR1 and CDR2 sequences are SEHNR and FQNEAQ (reference sequence). This CDR3 spans 15 amino acids. J gave up 8 bases and V 5 bases, and 11 bases lay outside the gene matches. CDR3 sequence (DNA): TGTGCCAGCAGCCAACAGGGGAACCACGGGGAAAAACTGTTTTTT. The encoded protein is CASSQQGNHGEKLFF.

The chain couples TRBV6-5 to TRBJ2-5; D gene unclear. V was pared by 6 bases and J by 4 bases, with 15 bases between. Germline V gene sequence: CDR1 MNHEY, CDR2 SVGAGI. The CDR3 has 14 residues. CDR3: CASRPSWGGETQYF. CDR3 DNA: TGTGCCAGCAGACCCTCGTGGGGTGGAGAGACCCAGTACTTC.

V is TRBV3-1 (or the pseudogene TRBV3-2) and J is TRBJ2-5, with D uncertain. The ends were cut back, 0 bases at V and 6 bases at J, with 5 bases in the middle. CDR1 is LGHDT and CDR2 is YNNKEL in the germline V gene (reference sequence). There are 12 residues in the CDR3. The CDR3 bases are TGTGCCAGCAGCCAAGATTCTAAGACCCAGTACTTC. As protein: CASSQDSKTQYF.

The chain is built from TRBV19 and TRBJ2-3; TRBD1 matches 11 bases. Germline V gene lookup returns CDR1 LNHDA and CDR2 SQIVND (reference sequence). Trimming took 5 bases from V and 3 from J; bases not matched to a gene: 10. The CDR3 runs 17 residues. The CDR3 DNA is TGTGCCAGTAGTCTCTCCGGGACAGGGGGTGTAACAGATACGCAGTATTTT. Translation: CASSLSGTGGVTDTQYF. Based on the CDR3 plus reference TRBV19 and TRBJ2-3, the full variable domain is DGGITQSPKYLFRKEGQNVTLSCEQNLNHDAMYWYRQDPGQGLRLIYYSQIVNDFQKGDIAEGYSVSREKKESFPLTVTSAQKNPTAFYLCASSLSGTGGVTDTQYFGPGTRLTVL.

The table lists this clone with a few counts. The rearrangement uses TRBV29-1 and TRBJ1-1; tentative D call: TRBD1 (5 bases). Germline V gives CDR1 SQVTM, CDR2 ANQGSEA. Trimming cost V 7 bases and J 1 base, with 13 bases left between them. The CDR3 is 13 residues long. The CDR3 sequence: CSGSGVSNTEAFF. CDR3 nucleotide sequence: TGCAGCGGGTCGGGGGTATCGAACACTGAAGCTTTCTTT. The full variable domain, completed using reference TRBV29-1 and TRBJ1-1, is SAVISQKPSRDICQRGTSLTIQCQVDSQVTMMFWYRQQPGQSLTLIATANQGSEATYESGFVIDKFPISRPNLTFSTLTVSNMSPEDSSIYLCSGSGVSNTEAFFGQGTRLTVV.

The chain joins TRBV6-6 to TRBJ2-7; D ambiguous. The germline V and J ends were trimmed by 5 bases and 5 bases, with 7 bases remaining between them. This CDR3 has 11 amino acids. Germline lookup yields CDR1 MNHNY and CDR2 SVGAGI (reference sequence). The CDR3 protein is CASSQFDEQYF. For the CDR3, the DNA is TGTGCCAGCAGTCAGTTTGACGAGCAGTACTTC.

This clone was seen once. This sequence joins TRBV4-1 and TRBJ2-7; D is unresolved. This CDR3 comprises 16 residues. V lost 0 bases and J lost 0, with 12 bases in between. Germline V lookup: CDR1 MGHRA, CDR2 YSYEKL. CDR3 sequence (DNA): TGCGCCAGCAGCCAAGATTGGGCCTCGAGCTCCTACGAGCAGTACTTC. The encoded protein is CASSQDWASSSYEQYF.

The chain combines TRBV7-2 with TRBJ2-1; 8 bases are shared with TRBD2. With 5 bases clipped from V and 3 bases from J, the junction kept 9 bases outside the gene matches. Germline CDR1 SGHTA, CDR2 FQGNSA. The CDR3 totals 16 residues. The CDR3 here is CASSPRVAGLYNEQFF. Written as DNA, the CDR3 is TGTGCCAGCAGCCCGCGGGTAGCGGGACTCTACAATGAGCAGTTCTTC.

The chain joins TRBV11-2 to TRBJ2-5, with D uncertain. In germline, CDR1 is SGHAT, CDR2 FQNNGV. The ends were cut back, 1 base at V and 5 bases at J, with 14 bases in the middle. The CDR3 spans 15 residues. The CDR3 DNA reads TGTGCCAGCAGCTTAGGTGCAAGGCGTGGGGAGACCCAGTACTTC. Amino acids: CASSLGARRGETQYF.

The J gene is TRBJ1-1, the V gene TRBV4-3; D is undetermined. This CDR3 has 13 residues. Germline V CDR1 and CDR2: LGHNA, YSLEER. The V and J ends lost 2 bases and 1 base respectively, with 5 bases between them. The CDR3 is CASSQSGNTEAFF. CDR3 coding DNA: TGCGCCAGCAGCCAATCCGGGAACACTGAAGCTTTCTTT.

This chain joins TRBV20-1 and TRBJ2-2; no clear D. CDR1 is DFQATT, CDR2 SNEGSKA, per germline (reference sequence). This CDR3 is built from 11 residues. V was pared by 5 bases and J by 6 bases, with 7 bases between. CDR3 residues: CSAYSSGELFF. The CDR3, as DNA: TGCAGTGCTTACAGCTCCGGGGAGCTGTTTTTT.

The rearrangement links TRBV2 to TRBJ1-4; 9 bases line up with TRBD1. With V trimmed by 8 bases and J by 8 bases, 12 bases remained unmatched. CDR1 is SNHLY, CDR2 FYNNEI, per germline. The CDR3 is 15 residues long. The CDR3 nucleotides are TGTGCCAGCGGGGGACAGGGCCATTCTGGGGAAAAACTGTTTTTT. Its translation: CASGGQGHSGEKLFF.

This sequence joins TRBV19 and TRBJ2-1, with TRBD2 matching 11 bases. V gave up 8 bases and J gave up 5 bases; unmatched junction bases: 14. In germline, CDR1 is LNHDA, CDR2 SQIVND (reference sequence). The length of the CDR3 is 17 residues. CDR3 nucleotide sequence: TGTGCCAGTCGCAGAGGGTCTAGCGGGAGGAGGGACAATGAGCAGTTCTTC. Translated: CASRRGSSGRRDNEQFF.

V gene TRBV18 combines with J gene TRBJ2-2; the match to TRBD1 covers 10 bases. Germline CDR1 is KGHSH and CDR2 is LQKENI. The CDR3 has 16 residues. V was pared by 1 base and J by 7 bases, with 6 bases of the junction left unmatched. The CDR3 DNA follows: TGTGCCAGCTCACCACGGACAGGGGGTGACGGCGGGGAGCTGTTTTTT. Translating it yields CASSPRTGGDGGELFF. Using reference TRBV18 and TRBJ2-2 for the parts outside the CDR3, the full variable domain is NAGVMQNPRHLVRRRGQEARLRCSPMKGHSHVYWYRQLPEEGLKFMVYLQKENIIDESGMPKERFSAEFPKEGPSILRIQQVVRGDSAAYFCASSPRTGGDGGELFFGEGSRLTVL.

The chain uses TRBV6-6 and TRBJ2-7, with TRBD1 identical over 8 bases. This CDR3 contains 16 residues. J was trimmed by 6 bases and V by 0 bases; bases with no gene match: 10. In germline, CDR1 is MNHNY, CDR2 SVGAGI (reference sequence). CDR3 DNA sequence: TGTGCCAGCAGTTACTCGAGGGACGGTGGACAGGGCGAGCAGTACTTC. It yields the protein CASSYSRDGGQGEQYF.

J is TRBJ1-1 and V is TRBV27; 7 nucleotides agree with TRBD1. There are 15 residues in the CDR3. Trimming took 5 bases from V and 1 from J; bases not matched to a gene: 7. Germline loops: CDR1 MNHEY, CDR2 SMNVEV (reference sequence). The CDR3 bases are TGTGCCAGCAGTCCGATGACAGGGAGGAACACTGAAGCTTTCTTT. It yields the protein CASSPMTGRNTEAFF.

The rearrangement joins TRBV27 to TRBJ1-6; 8 bases fit TRBD1. J gave up 10 bases and V 4 bases, and 9 bases lay outside the gene matches. The CDR3 extends over 15 amino acids. Germline lookup yields CDR1 MNHEY and CDR2 SMNVEV (reference sequence). CDR3 amino acids: CASSSGQGIKSPLHF. As DNA, the CDR3 is TGTGCCAGCAGTTCAGGACAGGGAATTAAATCACCCCTCCACTTT.